These T cell receptor beta chains were read from a single sample in a study of blood T cell repertoires in COVID-19. TCRdb's table, derived via immunoSEQ multiplex PCR, lists solely in-frame clones and lacks some. The sample comprises more than 150,000 clones, about 95% of which are singletons, and roughly 0.76% rests with the top ten. Sequenced input: peripheral blood. These receptors were collected from a man aged 30 to 39 with COVID-19, enrolled during active disease. Each CDR3 is given with its conserved first and last residue.

v_call: TRBV4-1; j_call: TRBJ1-3; cdr3_aa: CASSQGGGFGNTIYF
v_call: TRBV20-1; j_call: TRBJ2-5; cdr3_aa: CSASRTEGETQYF
v_call: TRBV19; j_call: TRBJ2-5; cdr3_aa: CASRGATYQETQYF
v_call: TRBV7-3; j_call: TRBJ2-3; cdr3_aa: CASGGPTTRDSRDTQYF
v_call: TRBV10-3; j_call: TRBJ1-1; cdr3_aa: CAISLQGFNTEAFF
v_call: TRBV3-1/TRBV3-2; j_call: TRBJ1-1; cdr3_aa: CASSQDLSGGVTTHTEAFF
v_call: TRBV4-2; j_call: TRBJ1-5; cdr3_aa: CASSQESGQLNQPQHF
v_call: TRBV11-2; j_call: TRBJ2-3; cdr3_aa: CASSPSGGLSTDTQYF
v_call: TRBV5-4; j_call: TRBJ1-2; cdr3_aa: CASSPRGGSHGYTF
v_call: TRBV9; j_call: TRBJ1-2; cdr3_aa: CASSVLRGRSLLNYGYTF
v_call: TRBV4-1; j_call: TRBJ1-5; cdr3_aa: CASSQSGVRGPYQPQHF
v_call: TRBV10-1; j_call: TRBJ2-7; cdr3_aa: CASSGGSEVTYEQYF
v_call: TRBV7-9; j_call: TRBJ2-7; cdr3_aa: CASSTRTSSYEQYF
v_call: TRBV3-1/TRBV3-2; j_call: TRBJ1-6; cdr3_aa: CASSQRTGTNSPLHF
v_call: TRBV3-1/TRBV3-2; j_call: TRBJ2-2; cdr3_aa: CASSQSPKEAGGNTGELFF
v_call: TRBV9; j_call: TRBJ2-1; cdr3_aa: CASSSGTRPYNEQFF
v_call: TRBV19; j_call: TRBJ1-1; cdr3_aa: CASSIDRVTEAFF
v_call: TRBV6-5; j_call: TRBJ1-5; cdr3_aa: CASSRRGGGQPQHF
v_call: TRBV18; j_call: TRBJ1-2; cdr3_aa: CASSPGQGEGGYTF
v_call: TRBV7-3; j_call: TRBJ2-1; cdr3_aa: CASSSHGPGLGVTNEQFF
v_call: TRBV19; j_call: TRBJ2-1; cdr3_aa: CASTPGWGGHVGDEQFF
v_call: TRBV3-1/TRBV3-2; j_call: TRBJ2-7; cdr3_aa: CASSQDTGRGYEQYF
v_call: TRBV29-1; j_call: TRBJ2-2; cdr3_aa: CSFRTDRAGELFF
v_call: TRBV5-1; j_call: TRBJ2-5; cdr3_aa: CASSRLGNGQGETQYF
v_call: TRBV4-2; j_call: TRBJ1-3; cdr3_aa: CASSGGTVLSSGNTIYF
v_call: TRBV27; j_call: TRBJ2-7; cdr3_aa: CASSSVPPGQTYYEQYF
v_call: TRBV10-2; j_call: TRBJ1-1; cdr3_aa: CASRETQGATEAFF
v_call: TRBV11-2; j_call: TRBJ1-5; cdr3_aa: CASSTRLQGENGGWHF
v_call: TRBV7-9; j_call: TRBJ1-2; cdr3_aa: CASSPGTGYGYTF
v_call: TRBV2; j_call: TRBJ1-5; cdr3_aa: CASRPTGGSNQPQHF
v_call: TRBV5-4; j_call: TRBJ2-5; cdr3_aa: CASSLPVQETQYF
v_call: TRBV19; j_call: TRBJ1-5; cdr3_aa: CAGSTGLGQPQHF
v_call: TRBV5-4; j_call: TRBJ2-1; cdr3_aa: CASSSPTSANNEQFF
v_call: TRBV10-3; j_call: TRBJ1-2; cdr3_aa: CAISEYREYGYTF
v_call: TRBV5-6; j_call: TRBJ1-3; cdr3_aa: CASTENRAGNTIYF
v_call: TRBV7-3; j_call: TRBJ2-3; cdr3_aa: CASSPNRESWETNTQYF
v_call: TRBV5-1; j_call: TRBJ2-6; cdr3_aa: CASSSRGAGANVLTF
v_call: TRBV9; j_call: TRBJ1-2; cdr3_aa: CASSAGGGYGYTF